This T cell receptor beta chain was sequenced during a study of cytomegalovirus exposure and HLA in healthy donors (dated by TCRdb to between 2016 and 2019). About the full investigation: An earlier analysis of more than 550 of the donors reported approximately 280 Gb of sequence data and 95 million to 140 million unique TCR beta sequences obtained from 150 million to 200 million T cells. Around 300 gigabases of sequencing data and approximately 80 million unique TCR sequences were included in an early release covering roughly 700 HLA-typed donors. The genetic ancestry cluster associated with self-reported Caucasian donors included 81% of the roughly 410 genotyped donors. The study was designed to test whether signatures of past pathogen exposure could be identified by cataloging public T cell receptors. The study used immunosequencing to profile the T cell repertoires of more than 650 subjects and linked those repertoires to cytomegalovirus serostatus. Along with the approximately 600-subject first cohort, a separate validation cohort of about 110 different subjects was used. To predict cytomegalovirus infection status, the study combined high-throughput TCR immunosequencing, statistical association of individual TCRs with disease status, and machine learning. A later analysis re-examined previously published TCR beta repertoires from 500 to 700 donors and added high-resolution HLA genotyping to investigate patterns of TCR occurrence. In the later analysis, no new phenotypic data were used to find candidate immune exposures; instead, reliance was placed on TCR beta sequences and their occurrence across donors. To decide whether each TCR beta V gene segment behaved as functional or pseudogenic, an earlier analysis of fewer than 750 of the donors relied on high-throughput TCR beta sequencing. Donor age, sex, ethnicity and CMV serostatus were compiled alongside the repertoire data. A later genetic analysis took genome-wide SNP genotypes for about 65% of the 666 donors and used that subset as a discovery cohort. All discovery cohort repertoires had been generated using a single sequencing platform. HLA typing included class I and class II loci at four-digit resolution. Typing coverage differed by locus: A, B, C, DRB1 and DQB1 were typed in roughly 620-630 donors, DQA1 in around 500, DPA1 in approximately 610, and DPB1 in around 440. Because of strong linkage in the cohort, four to six DR-DQ haplotypes were treated as single units for association and clustering. Across approximately 400 genotyped donors of the cohort, an average of roughly 230,000 unique TCR beta nucleotide sequences per donor were sequenced, and roughly 17% of those sequences were non-productive. What the study reported, not specific to this receptor: Three of the identified cytomegalovirus-associated TCR beta chains were confirmed in vitro to be specific for cytomegalovirus antigens. Because HLA typing was unavailable for some donors at each locus, only the typed subset was used in association tests. Linkage disequilibrium might explain the correlated functional status among segregating V segments, but an unknown experimental factor could not be ruled out. The presence/absence analyses assumed that sequencing depth was roughly uniform across donors, and that assumption may not be true. Cytomegalovirus status was reported to be diagnosed by the classifier with high specificity and sensitivity in both the original and validation cohorts. Strong co-occurrence of HLA alleles, especially DR and DQ, made assigning TCR associations to individual alleles difficult. In a later analysis, TCR association rates were found to vary across HLA loci, with the most associated TCRs seen for DRB1 alleles and the fewest for HLA-C alleles. At a false discovery rate of 0.05, a later analysis linked some 17,000 TCR beta sequences to specific HLA alleles. The study listed approximately 150 TCR beta chains as associated with cytomegalovirus. In a later analysis, HLA-associated TCR beta chains showed more clonal expansion and lower generation probabilities than non-associated chains that were equally common. Because the 87-base-pair reads could not distinguish some IMGT-functional V segments, including TRBV6-2 and TRBV6-3, those segments were excluded. This cohort had only TCR beta chains sequenced, and the lack of alpha or paired-chain data limited which features could be detected. A later genetic analysis reported fewer N-insertions in productive TCRs among donors in an Asian-associated ancestry cluster than the roughly 700-donor mean. Broadly in line with IMGT annotations, most TCR beta V segments showed up in productive rearrangements about 87% or about 30% of the time in an earlier analysis of 450 to 600 of the donors. According to a later analysis, most CMV-associated TCR beta chains appeared to be HLA-restricted, and the HLA associations seemed to be driven largely by CMV exposure. A further reported finding was that TCR beta sequences accurately predicted the HLA-A and HLA-B alleles for most subjects in the first cohort. Immune exposure information for the cohort was limited to CMV serostatus. A cluster of highly shared sequence variants was judged likely to represent a technical artifact of the sequencing pipeline. A later genetic analysis associated a missense DCLRE1C variant with V-gene and J-gene trimming of TCR beta chains, and an independent cohort replicated the association. Across donors, most TCR sequences were observed very rarely, whereas some public TCRs were present in many individuals. Seventeen rarely observed V segments, including chromosome 9 orphons, were excluded from the earlier analysis of approximately 600 of the donors because counts were too low. Several of the top co-occurrence clusters appeared to be linked to parvovirus B19, influenza, CMV and Epstein-Barr virus, according to a later analysis. The authors suggested that the approach could potentially be extended to other disease states and immunological phenotypes.

This clone was seen a few times. Its antigen is currently not known. No much larger clone is present one base from it, and per-base qualities are unavailable. In total, approximately 610 healthy bone marrow donors made up the cohort. All cohort members were sampled while nominally healthy, although unrecorded immune exposures were likely present. The donor was CMV seronegative and was included in the group of a few hundred seronegative cohort members. A peripheral blood sample was provided by each donor, and peripheral blood mononuclear cells were used for TCR beta sequencing. Genomic DNA was extracted from the blood cell samples with the Qiagen DNeasy Blood Extraction Kit. Measured from the cysteine to the phenylalanine, the CDR3 is 16 residues long. Left in the record is the CDR3 DNA by itself, 48 bases read in frame from the first base. The germline V gene yields LGHNA for CDR1 and YSLEER for CDR2. V lost 0 bases and J lost 0 bases; the stretch between them is 9 bases long.

The method was the immunoSEQ multiplex PCR assay. For the multiplex PCR, a mixture combining 60 forward primers for TCR Vbeta segments and 13 reverse primers for TCR Jbeta segments was used. The CDR3 region of rearranged TCR beta genes was amplified from genomic DNA with a multiplex PCR assay. The amplified TCR beta libraries were sequenced on the Illumina HiSeq System as 87-base-pair reads. On the study's bioinformatics: Across the 600 to 700 repertoires, a later analysis counted 60 million to 90 million unique TCR beta chains, around 11 million of which were shared by at least two donors. A nearest-neighbor algorithm error-corrected the raw reads and collapsed the reads into unique sequences, merging closely related sequences to remove PCR and sequencing errors. V, D and J gene segments were assigned by aligning CDR3 sequences to IMGT reference sequences. For a sequence to be retained, a match of at least six nucleotides to both a V gene segment and a J gene segment was required. A rearrangement was called productive if the CDR3 had no stop codons and remained in frame with V and J, and every other rearrangement was called non-productive. CDR3 was defined according to IMGT convention as the region running from the second conserved V-encoded cysteine to the conserved J-encoded phenylalanine. In an earlier analysis of around 600 of the donors, sequences lacking an unambiguous match to a single V gene segment were excluded. In an earlier analysis of approximately 590 of the donors, V segments were called functional above 56.7% productive rearrangements and were called segregating when the between-donor standard deviation exceeded 5%. A statistical classification framework was built to diagnose cytomegalovirus status from the catalog of TCR beta chain sequences. A later analysis assigned V and J genes by comparing TCR nucleotide sequences with IMGT/GENE-DB human TR gene sequences. Using the TCRdist pipeline, a later analysis assigned CDR3 sequences along with most-parsimonious VDJ recombination scenarios. A later analysis defined each TCR beta chain by its CDR3 amino acid sequence plus V-gene family, and excluded reads lacking a unique V-gene family. A later analysis removed roughly 590 highly shared, low-generation-probability nucleotide sequences to deal with suspected cross-contamination and a sequencing artifact. In a later analysis, a clonal expansion index was calculated for each public chain from normalized within-repertoire ranks of inferred template counts. Generation probabilities in a later analysis came from a VDJ recombination model fitted to out-of-frame rearrangements, and those results were checked against IGoR. A later analysis scored TCR-TCR, TCR-HLA and TCR-CMV co-occurrence with hypergeometric tests, applying a repertoire-size bias correction to TCR pairs. In a later analysis, false discovery rates were estimated by permuting HLA or CMV assignments 20 times. In a later analysis, co-occurring TCRs were grouped using DBSCAN, with TCRdist sequence similarity added in when clustering inside HLA-allele-positive subsets. Repertoires with fewer than 30,000 or more than 120,000 public chains were left out of co-occurrence clustering, as were five repertoires with anomalous nucleotide sharing. Not all clones reach the TCRdb copy of this immuneACCESS table, which keeps in-frame sequences only. Checked studies attribute under half of the gap to unresolved V genes and leave the rest unexplained. That table gives V, J and clone size, and the DNA gave D and trimming. The sample table records under 200,000 clones; around 80% of these occur just once. The top ten clones comprise around 5.7% of the sample.

The sequence derives from a middle-aged man in good health and CMV-seronegative. The rearrangement combines TRBV4-3 with TRBJ1-5, with no confidently assigned D gene. Sequencing used PBMCs. Here the CDR3 is given as CASSQDYGDSNQPQHF. The bases read TGCGCCAGCAGCCAAGATTACGGGGATAGCAATCAGCCCCAGCATTTT.